This is a list of T cell receptor beta chains from one sample in a study of blood T cell repertoires in COVID-19. Sequenced by immunoSEQ multiplex PCR; TCRdb stores in-frame clones only, minus some. This sample has 200,000 to 300,000 clones, with more than 85% found just once. Sequencing was performed on peripheral blood. The receptors come from a person under 35 with COVID-19, enrolled during active disease. Each CDR3 is given with its conserved first and last residue. The D gene is left open where the match is weak. The listing skips clone size in some rows; elsewhere it reads once, few, many or a size class.

size	V	J	D	CDR3	DNA
-	TRBV7-9	TRBJ1-1	TRBD1	CASSLSPDRANTEAFF	TGTGCCAGCAGCTTATCCCCCGACAGGGCGAACACTGAAGCTTTCTTT
-	TRBV6-5	TRBJ2-2	-	CASSYSYSPTGELFF	TGTGCCAGCAGTTACTCGTACAGCCCCACCGGGGAGCTGTTTTTT
-	TRBV5-4	TRBJ2-1	TRBD2	CASNLTPGLGTYNEQFF	TGTGCCAGCAACTTAACTCCGGGACTAGGGACCTACAATGAGCAGTTCTTC
-	TRBV27	TRBJ2-2	TRBD2	CASSLTSGATGELFF	TGTGCCAGCAGTTTAACTAGCGGAGCCACCGGGGAGCTGTTTTTT
-	TRBV7-2	TRBJ2-1	-	CASSLGQFSYNEQFF	TGTGCCAGCAGCTTAGGGCAGTTCTCCTACAATGAGCAGTTCTTC
-	TRBV2	TRBJ2-3	-	CASNTRRNLHTDTQYF	TGTGCCAGCAATACAAGGCGGAACCTTCATACAGATACGCAGTATTTT
-	TRBV29-1	TRBJ1-5	-	CSVEDDSGNQPQHF	TGCAGCGTTGAAGATGACAGTGGCAATCAGCCCCAGCATTTT
-	TRBV28	TRBJ1-4	-	CASIKKFQTDEKLFF	TGTGCCAGCATCAAAAAATTCCAGACAGATGAAAAACTGTTTTTT
few	TRBV2	TRBJ2-1	TRBD2	CASSDRTRDNEQFF	TGTGCCAGCAGTGACCGGACTAGGGACAATGAGCAGTTCTTC
-	TRBV18	TRBJ2-1	TRBD2	CASSPVPTSGMHEQFF	TGTGCCAGCTCACCCGTCCCCACTAGCGGGATGCATGAGCAGTTCTTC
-	TRBV6-2/TRBV6-3	TRBJ1-2	TRBD1	CASSDPGQLYGYTF	TGTGCCAGCAGCGATCCGGGACAGCTCTATGGCTACACCTTC
once	TRBV18	TRBJ1-1	-	CASLTQGMNTEAFF	TGTGCCAGCCTTACCCAGGGGATGAACACTGAAGCTTTCTTT
-	TRBV5-4	TRBJ2-1	TRBD2	CASSPGLAGADEQFF	TGTGCCAGCAGCCCCGGACTAGCGGGAGCGGATGAGCAGTTCTTC
-	TRBV27	TRBJ2-3	TRBD1	CASSSWTGGDTQYF	TGTGCCAGCAGTTCCTGGACAGGGGGAGATACGCAGTATTTT
-	TRBV9	TRBJ2-2	TRBD1	CASSGSGTGGAGELFF	TGTGCCAGCAGCGGGTCCGGGACAGGGGGCGCCGGGGAGCTGTTTTTT
-	TRBV7-2	TRBJ1-1	-	CASSLGGPPTEAFF	TGTGCCAGCAGCTTAGGGGGGCCCCCCACTGAAGCTTTCTTT
-	TRBV4-1	TRBJ2-3	-	CASSQVASGTDTQYF	TGCGCCAGCAGCCAAGTAGCTAGCGGCACAGATACGCAGTATTTT
-	TRBV7-6	TRBJ2-1	TRBD2	CASSPTSGYYNEQFF	TGTGCCAGCAGCCCAACTAGCGGGTACTACAATGAGCAGTTCTTC
-	TRBV7-9	TRBJ1-2	-	CASSYHPGDGGLGGYTF	TGTGCCAGCAGTTACCACCCTGGGGACGGTGGACTAGGTGGCTACACCTTC
-	TRBV5-6	TRBJ2-1	TRBD2	CATFRRERFDSDEQFF	TGTGCCACCTTCCGGCGGGAGCGGTTCGACTCCGATGAGCAGTTCTTC
few	TRBV5-4	TRBJ2-2	TRBD1	CASSNGQGDTGELFF	TGTGCCAGCAGCAACGGACAGGGGGACACCGGGGAGCTGTTTTTT
-	TRBV6-5	TRBJ2-7	TRBD2	CASRSGTSGYEQYF	TGTGCCAGCAGATCCGGGACTAGCGGTTACGAGCAGTACTTC
-	TRBV6-6	TRBJ2-5	-	CASSYSDSEETQYF	TGTGCCAGCAGTTACTCCGACAGTGAGGAGACCCAGTACTTC
-	TRBV9	TRBJ1-4	TRBD1	CASSVSGGGEKLFF	TGTGCCAGCAGCGTATCAGGGGGCGGGGAAAAACTGTTTTTT
-	TRBV21-1	TRBJ1-4	-	CASRPDGTNEKLFF	TGTGCCAGCAGGCCAGATGGAACTAATGAAAAACTGTTTTTT
-	TRBV2	TRBJ1-2	TRBD1	CAGQGGRRANYGYTF	TGTGCCGGCCAGGGGGGCAGGAGAGCTAACTATGGCTACACCTTC
-	TRBV30	TRBJ1-1	TRBD1	CAWSVQVGQGAFF	TGTGCCTGGAGTGTACAAGTCGGACAGGGAGCTTTCTTT
-	TRBV13	TRBJ2-1	TRBD2	CASSLALAGGVKDEQFF	TGTGCCAGCAGCTTAGCGCTAGCGGGAGGGGTCAAGGATGAGCAGTTCTTC
once	TRBV6-5	TRBJ2-1	TRBD2	CASSLGLVWEQFF	TGTGCCAGCAGCCTGGGACTAGTGTGGGAGCAGTTCTTC
-	TRBV4-2	TRBJ2-1	TRBD2	CASSLNLAGGPYNEQFF	TGTGCCAGCAGCCTGAATCTAGCGGGAGGGCCCTACAATGAGCAGTTCTTC
-	TRBV2	TRBJ1-1	-	CASRDSLGATEAFF	TGTGCCAGCAGGGATTCCTTGGGGGCGACTGAAGCTTTCTTT
-	TRBV2	TRBJ2-5	TRBD2	CASLIRTSGRETQYF	TGTGCCAGCCTAATTCGGACTAGCGGGAGAGAGACCCAGTACTTC
-	TRBV2	TRBJ1-4	TRBD1	CASRTGTGMEKLFF	TGTGCCAGCAGGACCGGGACAGGGATGGAAAAACTGTTTTTT
-	TRBV28	TRBJ2-3	TRBD1	CASSDTDRGSFADTQYF	TGTGCCAGCAGTGATACGGACAGGGGAAGTTTCGCAGATACGCAGTATTTT
few	TRBV5-4	TRBJ2-1	TRBD2	CASSRTSGQSSYNEQFF	TGTGCCAGCAGCAGAACTAGCGGTCAGAGCTCCTACAATGAGCAGTTCTTC
once	TRBV29-1	TRBJ2-5	-	CSVEDRHLGALGTQYF	TGCAGCGTTGAAGATAGGCATTTGGGCGCATTAGGGACCCAGTACTTC
-	TRBV24-1	TRBJ1-1	TRBD1	CATSETTGTSTEAFF	TGTGCCACCAGTGAGACGACAGGGACGTCCACTGAAGCTTTCTTT
-	TRBV7-9	TRBJ1-6	-	CASSSQGDSPLHF	TGTGCCAGCAGCTCCCAAGGAGATTCACCCCTCCACTTT
-	TRBV24-1	TRBJ1-2	-	CATSDRDTDGYTF	TGTGCCACCAGTGATCGGGACACTGATGGCTACACCTTC
-	TRBV7-9	TRBJ1-5	-	CASSQEGTGSGQPQHF	TGTGCCAGCAGCCAAGAGGGTACGGGCTCGGGCCAGCCCCAGCATTTT
-	TRBV6-5	TRBJ1-4	-	CASSYSGVNNEKLFF	TGTGCCAGCAGTTACTCAGGGGTTAATAATGAAAAACTGTTTTTT
-	TRBV6-5	TRBJ1-5	TRBD1	CASSYRGLKSQPQHF	TGTGCCAGCAGTTACAGGGGGCTGAAGAGTCAGCCCCAGCATTTT
-	TRBV27	TRBJ2-3	-	CASSLGGGTDTQYF	TGTGCCAGCAGTTTGGGCGGGGGCACAGATACGCAGTATTTT
-	TRBV12-2	TRBJ2-7	-	CASRSGQGGSEQYF	TGTGCAAGTCGCTCCGGACAGGGGGGCAGCGAGCAGTACTTC
once	TRBV29-1	TRBJ2-1	-	CSVLGPSSYNEQFF	TGCAGCGTCCTGGGCCCGAGCTCCTACAATGAGCAGTTCTTC
-	TRBV7-2	TRBJ2-7	-	CAINLEFQAYEQYF	TGTGCCATAAACCTAGAATTTCAAGCCTACGAGCAGTACTTC